The 11 T cell receptor beta chains below come from one sample, sequenced in a study of T cell clonality in common variable immunodeficiency. Assay: immunoSEQ multiplex PCR; the TCRdb copy retains only in-frame clones and omits some. This sample includes about 42,000 clones with no singletons; its ten biggest clones take up approximately 2%. Source material: peripheral blood mononuclear cells. The receptors shown here come from a person aged 18-70 years in good health.

This clone was seen ten or more times. The read terminates 3 residues before the CDR3 end, so the remaining end is supplied by the germline J gene. The V gene is TRBV30, the J gene TRBJ1-4; no clear D. The V end lost 1 base, the J end lost 4 bases, and 10 bases lay between the germline ends. Germline V gene data show CDR1 as GTSNPN and CDR2 as SVGIG (reference sequence). The CDR3 is 14 residues long. The part of the CDR3 DNA that was read is TGTGCCTGGAGTGAGGCAGGCCGTAATGAAAAA. It is translated as CAWSEAGRNEK. The CDR3 in its entirety is CAWSEAGRNEKLFF.

This clone has ten or more counts. Coverage ceases 3 residues before the CDR3 finishes, and the germline J gene fills in the end. The chain is built from TRBV20-1 and TRBJ2-1; 9 nucleotides line up with TRBD2. CDR3 length: 15 amino acids. The V gene end was trimmed by 6 bases and the J gene end by 1 base; junction bases not matched to a gene: 7. Germline lookup yields CDR1 DFQATT and CDR2 SNEGSKA (reference sequence). The part of the CDR3 DNA that was read is TGCAGTGCGAGTAGCGGGAGTAGGTCCTACAATGAG. This sequence encodes CSASSGSRSYNE. Given in full, the CDR3 is CSASSGSRSYNEQFF.

This clone was recorded a few times. The read comes to an end 3 residues before the CDR3 does, leaving the germline J gene to fill in the end. This sequence joins TRBV5-1 and TRBJ2-5; D possibly corresponds to TRBD2 (6 bases). CDR1 is SGHRS, CDR2 YFSETQ, per germline. The ends were cut back, 3 bases at V and 2 bases at J, with 17 bases in the middle. This CDR3 spans 16 amino acids. The CDR3 loop reads CASSSRVSGLQETQYF. CDR3 bases read: TGCGCCAGCAGCTCGAGGGTGTCGGGACTGCAAGAGACC.

A remark on this clone: The read gets to within 3 residues of the CDR3 end, and the germline J gene fills in the rest. V usage is TRBV6-2 or TRBV6-3 and J usage is TRBJ1-2; the D is unclear. The V gene's germline CDR1 is MNHEY and CDR2 SVGEGT. The CDR3 sequence is 12 residues long. The CDR3 spells CATLSAYNDYTF. The DNA read from the CDR3 is TGTGCCACCCTAAGCGCCTACAATGAC.

This clone has at least ten counts. CDR3 DNA, as far as it was read: TGCAGTGCTAGATCAGATGAA. It encodes CSARSDE. The entire CDR3 is CSARSDEAFF. The chain combines TRBV20-1 with TRBJ1-1; D ambiguous. Sequencing ends 3 residues short of the CDR3 end; the germline J gene provides the rest. The CDR3 has 10 amino acids. V lost 2 bases to trimming and J lost 7 bases, with 5 bases between them. The V gene's germline CDR1 is DFQATT and CDR2 SNEGSKA (reference sequence).

This clone came up a few times. One base away lies a much larger clone, so this may be a sequencing read error. With the read ending 3 residues before the CDR3 end, the germline J gene is used to fill in that end. The V gene is TRBV7-3, the J gene TRBJ1-1; D not resolved. The germline CDR1 and CDR2 sequences are SGHTA and FQGTGA. This CDR3 comprises 15 residues. The CDR3 DNA, read in part, is TGTGCCAGCAGCTTAAGACTGCTAATGAACACTGAC. This translates into CASSLRLLMNTD. The whole CDR3 protein reads CASSLRLLMNTDAFF. Full variable domain (remainder filled in from reference TRBV7-3 and TRBJ1-1): GAGVSQTPSNKVTEKGKYVELRCDPISGHTALYWYRQSLGQGPEFLIYFQGTGAADDSGLPNDRFFAVRPEGSVSTLKIQRTERGDSAVYLCASSLRLLMNTDAFFGQGTRLTVV.

This clone was recorded many times. The read is 3 residues too short to cover the CDR3 end, so that end is filled in from the germline J gene. The chain recombines TRBV30 with TRBJ2-6, with a possible D match to TRBD1 (6 bases). Germline V gives CDR1 GTSNPN, CDR2 SVGIG (reference sequence). V was trimmed by 2 bases and J by 3 bases, leaving 11 bases between them. The CDR3 has 15 residues. Partial CDR3 DNA: TGTGCCTGGAGTCTTCCAGGGGTTGGGGCCAACGTC. This sequence encodes CAWSLPGVGANV. The whole CDR3 protein reads CAWSLPGVGANVLTF.

This clone came up many times. CDR3 bases read: TGTGCCAGCGGGGGACAGGGGATGTCTGGGGCCAACGTC. Its translation is CASGGQGMSGANV. The complete CDR3 reads CASGGQGMSGANVLTF. The gene calls are TRBV6-2 or TRBV6-3 and TRBJ2-6, with 10 bases lining up with TRBD1. The read ends 3 residues before the CDR3 terminus; that terminus is restored from the germline J gene. The CDR3 consists of 16 residues. The ends lost 8 bases at V and 1 base at J; junction bases unmatched: 5. Germline values: CDR1 MNHEY, CDR2 SVGEGT.

This clone was found many times. At one of its ends the junction is not consistent with the germline gene, which may arise from a read error. Sequencing ends 3 residues short of the CDR3 end; the germline J gene provides the rest. V gene TRBV4-2 combines with J gene TRBJ1-1, with no clear D. Germline V gives CDR1 LGHNA, CDR2 YNFKEQ. The CDR3 is 14 residues long. CDR3 protein: CASSRSRTGTEAFF. CDR3 DNA, as far as it was read: TGCGCCAGCAGCCGGTCCCGGACGGGGACTGAA.

This clone was recorded many times. The CDR3 end lies 3 residues beyond the end of the read and is filled in from the germline J gene. The chain uses TRBV5-1 and TRBJ2-2; 7 positions agree with TRBD2. Trimming removed 6 bases from V and 4 bases from J; junction bases left unmatched: 3. The CDR3 consists of 13 residues. Germline CDR1 reads SGHRS; CDR2 reads YFSETQ. The covered CDR3 bases are TGCGCCAGCAACCCGGGGGGCACCGGGGAG. It codes for CASNPGGTGE. The whole CDR3 protein is CASNPGGTGELFF.

This clone was detected many times. This CDR3 reads CASSGPGSSYNEQFF. Partial CDR3 DNA: TGTGCCAGCAGCGGCCCGGGTAGCTCCTACAATGAG. The chain has TRBV7-9 and TRBJ2-1; D is uncertain. Read data end 3 residues before the CDR3 end; the end is taken from the germline J gene. CDR3 size: 15 residues. Germline CDR1 is SEHNR and CDR2 is FQNEAQ (reference sequence). Trimming stripped 5 bases from V and 0 bases from J, with 11 bases between.